The 28 T cell receptor beta chains in this list originate from one sample, sequenced in a study of blood T cell repertoires in COVID-19. Generated by immunoSEQ multiplex PCR, the TCRdb table keeps only in-frame clones and is missing some. The table shows about 120,000 clones, with 80% to 90% occurring only once. The sample was peripheral blood. The receptors come from a man aged 35 to 55 with acute or convalescent COVID-19.

This clone came up a few times. The chain is built from TRBV6-5 and TRBJ1-6; TRBD1 agrees at 7 bases. This CDR3 is built from 15 residues. After removal of 6 bases from V and 7 bases from J, the junction contained 9 bases not matched to a gene. The germline V gene encodes CDR1 MNHEY and CDR2 SVGAGI. In DNA, the CDR3 is TGTGCCAGCAGATATGACAGGGACGGAAATTCACCCCTCCACTTT. It is translated as CASRYDRDGNSPLHF.

The chain recombines TRBV6-1 with TRBJ1-4; 7 bases align to TRBD1. In germline, CDR1 is MNHNS, CDR2 SASEGT. The CDR3 covers 17 residues. Trimming cost V 2 bases and J 5 bases; bases outside gene matches: 11. The CDR3 here is CASSESRVGRGNEKLFF. CDR3 DNA sequence: TGTGCCAGCAGTGAATCAAGGGTGGGCAGGGGGAATGAAAAACTGTTTTTT.

This sequence joins TRBV10-1 and TRBJ2-1; D may be TRBD1 (6 bases). Germline V CDR1 and CDR2: WNHNN, SYGVQD (reference sequence). CDR3 size: 15 residues. With 5 bases removed from V and 3 bases from J, the gap between germline ends came to 14 bases. The CDR3 reads CASSPRGHGYNEQFF. As DNA, the CDR3 is TGCGCCAGCAGTCCCAGGGGCCACGGCTACAATGAGCAGTTCTTC.

This sequence joins TRBV5-4 and TRBJ1-1, with TRBD1 matching 8 bases. Germline assignment: CDR1 SGHNT and CDR2 YYREEE (reference sequence). J gave up 1 base and V 9 bases, and 5 bases lay outside the gene matches. The CDR3 length is 13 residues. The CDR3 region is CATSGTGNTEAFF. Here the CDR3 DNA reads TGTGCCACCTCCGGGACAGGGAACACTGAAGCTTTCTTT.

The chain is built from TRBV10-1 and TRBJ1-1; TRBD1 might be the D (5 bases). The germline V gene has CDR1 WNHNN and CDR2 SYGVQD (reference sequence). The V gene lost 7 bases and the J gene lost 6 bases, with 15 bases spanning the gap. CDR3 size: 13 residues. CDR3 coding DNA: TGCGCCAGCACCCCCGGGGGGAGCGCTGAAGCTTTCTTT. This codes for CASTPGGSAEAFF.

The chain combines TRBV29-1 with TRBJ1-2; D is undetermined. Germline CDR1 and CDR2: SQVTM and ANQGSEA. The CDR3 runs to 13 residues. V lost 1 base to trimming and J lost 1 base, with 7 bases between them. The CDR3 region is CSVEAVVNYGYTF. The CDR3 DNA reads TGCAGCGTTGAAGCGGTGGTTAACTATGGCTACACCTTC.

The chain couples TRBV11-3 to TRBJ2-2; 12 bases fit TRBD1. This CDR3 contains 16 residues. The germline gives CDR1 SGHNT, CDR2 YENEEA. Trimming took 5 bases from V and 3 from J; bases not matched to a gene: 4. Here the CDR3 DNA reads TGTGCCAGCAGCCCCGGGACAGGGGGCTACACCGGGGAGCTGTTTTTT. Protein: CASSPGTGGYTGELFF.

The chain combines TRBV5-1 with TRBJ1-2; 7 nucleotides line up with TRBD1. V lost 0 bases, J lost 9 bases, and 8 bases stayed unmatched. Germline-derived CDR1 and CDR2 are SGHRS and YFSETQ. This CDR3 has 14 residues. CDR3: CASSLDGGGASYTF. In nucleotides, the CDR3 is TGCGCCAGCAGCTTGGATGGAGGGGGCGCGAGCTACACCTTC.

The rearrangement uses TRBV12-5 and TRBJ2-4, with a weak D call TRBD1 (5 bases). This CDR3 is built from 16 residues. CDR1 and CDR2 from the germline V gene are LGHNT and FRNRAP. The V gene lost 3 bases and the J gene lost 0 bases, with 12 bases spanning the gap. CDR3 protein: CASGFTVDRAKNIQYF. The DNA for the CDR3 is TGTGCTAGTGGTTTTACAGTCGACAGAGCCAAAAACATTCAGTACTTC.

This chain uses TRBV9 with TRBJ2-3; a weak D match, TRBD1 (6 bases). The V end was cut by 0 bases, the J end by 5 bases, with 13 bases between. Per germline, CDR1 SGDLS and CDR2 YYNGEE. The length of the CDR3 is 15 residues. CDR3 residues: CASSVVGGGQDTQYF. The CDR3 nucleotides read TGTGCCAGCAGCGTAGTAGGGGGTGGGCAAGATACGCAGTATTTT. Based on the CDR3 plus reference TRBV9 and TRBJ2-3, the full variable domain is DSGVTQTPKHLITATGQRVTLRCSPRSGDLSVYWYQQSLDQGLQFLIQYYNGEERAKGNILERFSAQQFPDLHSELNLSSLELGDSALYFCASSVVGGGQDTQYFGPGTRLTVL.

This clone occurred a few times. V gene TRBV1 combines with J gene TRBJ2-3; the table's D call, TRBD2, was not checked against the DNA. TRBV1 is reported as a pseudogene. The CDR3 consists of 18 residues. This CDR3 reads CTSSQDPALSGGPDTQYF. DNA of the CDR3: TGCACCAGCAGCCAAGATCCCGCCCTTAGCGGGGGCCCAGATACGCAGTATTTT.

The V gene is TRBV6-2 or TRBV6-3, the J gene TRBJ2-2, with 9 bases matching TRBD2. Losses at the gene ends were 6 bases for V and 6 bases for J; bases not matched to a gene: 8. Germline V lookup: CDR1 MNHEY, CDR2 SVGEGT. CDR3 length: 15 amino acids. Written as DNA, the CDR3 is TGTGCCAGCAGCCTAGCGGGGATTTCTGCCGGGGAGCTGTTTTTT. This gives the protein CASSLAGISAGELFF.

This clone was seen only a few times. The chain is built from TRBV5-4 and TRBJ2-1, with 8 positions matching TRBD2. Germline values: CDR1 SGHNT, CDR2 YYREEE (reference sequence). The CDR3 covers 15 residues. Germline trimming cut 1 base from V and 4 bases from J; bases unmatched to any gene: 4. Written as DNA, the CDR3 is TGTGCCAGCAGCTTGTTCCAGCGGGGGTACAATGAGCAGTTCTTC. This encodes CASSLFQRGYNEQFF.

V gene TRBV12-3 or TRBV12-4 combines with J gene TRBJ1-1, with no clear D. The CDR3 contains 13 residues. V shed 7 bases and J shed 0 bases, with 9 bases lying between them. The CDR3 DNA follows: TGTGCCAGCACCTTGAGTTTGAACACTGAAGCTTTCTTT. This encodes CASTLSLNTEAFF.

V and J are TRBV29-1 and TRBJ1-3; D perhaps matches TRBD1 (5 bases). Looked up from germline, CDR1 is SQVTM and CDR2 is ANQGSEA. Trimming removed 6 bases at V and 0 bases at J, with 9 bases between. The length of the CDR3 is 13 residues. Here the CDR3 reads CSVQTDSGNTIYF. DNA for the CDR3: TGCAGCGTCCAGACAGACTCTGGAAACACCATATATTTT. The full variable domain, completed using reference TRBV29-1 and TRBJ1-3, is SAVISQKPSRDICQRGTSLTIQCQVDSQVTMMFWYRQQPGQSLTLIATANQGSEATYESGFVIDKFPISRPNLTFSTLTVSNMSPEDSSIYLCSVQTDSGNTIYFGEGSWLTVV.

The chain has TRBV15 and TRBJ1-2, with D perhaps TRBD1 (5 bases). V lost 1 base to trimming and J lost 4 bases, with 10 bases between them. Per germline, CDR1 LNHNV and CDR2 YYDKDF (reference sequence). This CDR3 comprises 14 residues. The CDR3 DNA follows: TGTGCCACCAGCAGAGTTGATAGGGGCTATGGCTACACCTTC. It is translated as CATSRVDRGYGYTF. Combining the CDR3 with reference TRBV15 and TRBJ1-2 gives the whole variable domain DAMVIQNPRYQVTQFGKPVTLSCSQTLNHNVMYWYQQKSSQAPKLLFHYYDKDFNNEADTPDNFQSRRPNTSFCFLDIRSPGLGDTAMYLCATSRVDRGYGYTFGSGTRLTVV.

Written as DNA, the CDR3 is TGCGCCAGCAGCCAAGGCGGTCTGAGTGGTTATGGCTACACCTTC. It is translated as CASSQGGLSGYGYTF. The chain recombines TRBV5-1 with TRBJ1-2; D is unclear. The ends were cut back, 4 bases at V and 5 bases at J, with 18 bases in the middle. Germline CDR1 SGHRS, CDR2 YFSETQ. The CDR3 contains 15 residues. Based on the CDR3 plus reference TRBV5-1 and TRBJ1-2, the full variable domain is KAGVTQTPRYLIKTRGQQVTLSCSPISGHRSVSWYQQTPGQGLQFLFEYFSETQRNKGNFPGRFSGRQFSNSRSEMNVSTLELGDSALYLCASSQGGLSGYGYTFGSGTRLTVV.

This rearrangement joins TRBV5-5 to TRBJ1-2, with TRBD1 as a possible D gene (5 bases). This CDR3 is 13 amino acids long. Trimming pared 4 bases from V and 2 bases from J, leaving 9 bases between. Germline CDR1 is SGHKS and CDR2 is YYEKEE (reference sequence). CDR3 coding DNA: TGTGCCAGCAGCACGACAGCGAACTATGGCTACACCTTC. Residues: CASSTTANYGYTF.

This chain joins TRBV3-1 (or the pseudogene TRBV3-2) and TRBJ1-5; D gene uncertain. Germline V CDR1 and CDR2: LGHDT, YNNKEL (reference sequence). Trimming took off 4 bases at V and 5 bases at J, with 9 bases between the two ends. The CDR3 spans 13 residues. In DNA, the CDR3 is TGTGCCAGCAGCCCGCGCACAGATCAGCCCCAGCATTTT. It codes for CASSPRTDQPQHF.

The chain links TRBV25-1 to TRBJ1-2; D might be TRBD1 (6 bases). V was cut by 1 base and J by 2 bases, with 8 bases left in between. The CDR3 loop spans 14 amino acids. Germline V gives CDR1 MGHDK, CDR2 SYGVNS. The CDR3 DNA reads TGTGCCAGCAGTGAATGGGGGGGCAACTATGGCTACACCTTC. Protein sequence: CASSEWGGNYGYTF.

The chain carries TRBV6-6 and TRBJ1-5; 7 bases are a match to TRBD1. The germline gives CDR1 MNHNY, CDR2 SVGAGI (reference sequence). V trimming: 2 bases; J trimming: 0 bases; junction bases outside the gene matches: 4. CDR3 size: 16 residues. The CDR3, as DNA: TGTGCCAGCAGTTACCCCACAGGGGATAGCAATCAGCCCCAGCATTTT. This translates into CASSYPTGDSNQPQHF.

The V call is TRBV5-6, the J call TRBJ1-1; 8 bases agree with TRBD1. Germline lookup yields CDR1 SGHDT and CDR2 YYEEEE. The CDR3 covers 14 residues. With V trimmed by 4 bases and J by 7 bases, 9 bases remained unmatched. CDR3 nucleotides: TGTGCCAGCAGCCAAACCGGGACAGGCGGTGAAGCTTTCTTT. This encodes CASSQTGTGGEAFF.

This chain links TRBV4-2 with TRBJ1-2, with TRBD1 as a possible D gene (6 bases). Deletions cut 0 bases from V and 5 bases from J, with 22 bases between. This CDR3 is built from 18 residues. Germline V gene data show CDR1 as LGHNA and CDR2 as YNFKEQ. CDR3 nucleotides: TGTGCCAGCAGCCAAGATAGCGGGGGCGACCCCTCAGGTTATGGCTACACCTTC. Translated: CASSQDSGGDPSGYGYTF.

This chain uses TRBV19 with TRBJ2-7, with D possibly TRBD2 on 7 matching bases. V was shortened by 3 bases and J by 4 bases, with 16 bases between the two germline ends. Germline V gene lookup returns CDR1 LNHDA and CDR2 SQIVND (reference sequence). This CDR3 has 15 amino acids. The CDR3 region is CASSMGGAVEYEQYF. As DNA, the CDR3 is TGTGCCAGTAGTATGGGGGGGGCAGTGGAGTACGAGCAGTACTTC.

The rearrangement uses TRBV30 and TRBJ2-1, with 11 bases identical to TRBD2. The CDR3 spans 18 residues. The V segment lost 3 bases and the J segment 0 bases; nucleotides outside the gene matches: 10. Germline V gene sequence: CDR1 GTSNPN, CDR2 SVGIG (reference sequence). CDR3 DNA sequence: TGTGCCTGGAGCCCTCGGGGACTAGCGGACTACTCCTACAATGAGCAGTTCTTC. The encoded protein is CAWSPRGLADYSYNEQFF.

This chain uses TRBV7-3 with TRBJ1-1, with D perhaps matching TRBD1 (6 bases). The germline V gene has CDR1 SGHTA and CDR2 FQGTGA. The CDR3 consists of 13 residues. Trimming removed 2 bases from V and 11 bases from J, with 15 bases in between. CDR3 sequence: CASSLGQGFGAFF. The CDR3 bases are TGTGCCAGCAGCTTAGGGCAGGGGTTTGGGGCTTTCTTT.

The chain has TRBV6-6 and TRBJ2-3; 8 bases align to TRBD2. This CDR3 has 18 amino acids. The V gene's germline CDR1 is MNHNY and CDR2 SVGAGI (reference sequence). V was clipped by 5 bases and J by 1 base; unmatched bases: 14. CDR3 sequence reads: CASSPAIIAGWGTDTQYF. The CDR3 bases are TGTGCCAGCAGTCCCGCTATAATAGCGGGGTGGGGCACAGATACGCAGTATTTT.

The chain couples TRBV30 to TRBJ2-1; D remains ambiguous. The CDR3 extends over 16 amino acids. Germline V gene lookup returns CDR1 GTSNPN and CDR2 SVGIG (reference sequence). V gave up 0 bases and J gave up 8 bases, with 20 bases separating them. CDR3 DNA sequence: TGTGCCTGGAGTGTACGTGGTGGGTCTGGGCTGCATGAGCAGTTCTTC. This codes for CAWSVRGGSGLHEQFF.